The source of this T cell receptor (beta chain) is a study of CD8+CD57+ T cells in acquired aplastic anemia. It was genomic DNA that served as the template for profiling TCR beta VDJ and CDR3. MiXCR, applied by TCRdb to the reads, yields one record per CDR3 protein. The sample includes roughly 180,000 distinct CDR3 sequences, less than 55% seen only once; the top ten take approximately 2.9%. The sample comprised sorted CD4+, CD8+, or CD8+CD57+ T cells (not recorded which) from PBMCs. The receptor's source is a human donor in good health.

CDR3 bases: TGTGCCAGCAGCTCCACTATAGCGGGGGATTCAGATACGCAGTATTTT. Protein: CASSSTIAGDSDTQYF. The V gene is TRBV9, the J gene TRBJ2-3; 9 bases line up with TRBD2. There are 16 residues in the CDR3. Trimming at V came to 4 bases and at J to 4 bases, leaving 10 bases not matched to a gene. CDR1 is SGDLS, CDR2 YYNGEE, per germline.